Listed below are T cell receptor beta chains from one sample, sequenced in a study of a mutant IDH1 vaccine in newly diagnosed glioma. Sequencing used immunoSEQ multiplex PCR; TCRdb keeps in-frame clones, though not all of them. This table holds 34,000 or so clones, approximately 77% found once. Their antigens remain unidentified. The sequencing used PBMCs, collected from a glioma patient whose treatment included an IDH1 peptide vaccine. The source of these receptors is a man aged 25 to 45 with glioma. The CDR3 runs from the conserved cysteine through the conserved F or W. D genes are given only for firm matches. Clone size, where shown, is once, few, many, or a class for clones that have expanded.

V	size	J	D	DNA	CDR3
TRBV10-3	NA	TRBJ2-2	NA	TGTGCCATCAGGGGGCAGGCGGACACCGGGGAGCTGTTTTTT	CAIRGQADTGELFF
TRBV18	NA	TRBJ2-1	TRBD1	TGTGCCAGCTCGACAGACAGGGTGAATGAGCAGTTCTTC	CASSTDRVNEQFF
TRBV2	few	TRBJ1-5	NA	TGTGCCAGCAAGTCGGACACTGATCAGCCCCAGCATTTT	CASKSDTDQPQHF
TRBV18	NA	TRBJ2-7	NA	TGTGCCAGCTCACCGCCTGACTACCGCTACGAGCAGTACTTC	CASSPPDYRYEQYF
TRBV28	NA	TRBJ1-2	TRBD1	TGTGCCAGCAGTCCTCTTTTTCCTTGGACAGGGGGTTCCTATGGCTACACCTTC	CASSPLFPWTGGSYGYTF
TRBV7-9	NA	TRBJ2-5	NA	TGTGCCAGCAGCTTAAGGGGTCAAGAGACCCAGTACTTC	CASSLRGQETQYF
TRBV29-1	NA	TRBJ2-6	NA	TGCAGCGTTCCCTATACAGGGGGGGCTGGGGCCAACGTCCTGACTTTC	CSVPYTGGAGANVLTF
TRBV25-1	NA	TRBJ1-2	NA	TGTGCCAGCAGTGATCCTGCGTCCGGCGGCTATGGCTACACCTTC	CASSDPASGGYGYTF
TRBV5-6	NA	TRBJ1-1	NA	TGTGCCAGCAGTCCTGTGGGGGATCGGCTAGCTTTCTTT	CASSPVGDRLAFF
TRBV19	few	TRBJ2-5	TRBD2	TGTGCCAGTAGTATAGTCGGTAGCGGGGCTCAAGAGACCCAGTACTTC	CASSIVGSGAQETQYF
TRBV5-1	NA	TRBJ2-3	TRBD2	TGCGCCAGCAAACACTCTAGCGGTCAAGAAGGTACGCAGTATTTT	CASKHSSGQEGTQYF
TRBV6-5	NA	TRBJ2-7	TRBD1	TGTGCCAGCAGTCCAGGGGGCTCCTACGAGCAGTACTTC	CASSPGGSYEQYF
TRBV4-1	NA	TRBJ2-1	TRBD2	TGCGCCAGCAGCCGCCGTGGCGGGAGTTTTTACAATGAGCAGTTCTTC	CASSRRGGSFYNEQFF
TRBV4-2	NA	TRBJ2-2	TRBD1	TGTGCCAGCAGCCGACAGGGGGCGAACACCGGGGAGCTGTTTTTT	CASSRQGANTGELFF
TRBV27	NA	TRBJ2-1	NA	TGTGCCAGCAGTTTAGTGGGGGATGAGCAGTTCTTC	CASSLVGDEQFF
TRBV5-1	NA	TRBJ2-5	NA	TGCGCCAGCAGCTTGCAGGCTCCACAGGAAGAGACCCAGTACTTC	CASSLQAPQEETQYF
TRBV2	NA	TRBJ2-7	NA	TGTGCCAGCAAGAGCGAACACACTTCCTACGAGCAGTACTTC	CASKSEHTSYEQYF
TRBV6-1	NA	TRBJ2-7	NA	TGTGCCAGCCGTAGGTTGACCTCCTACGAGCAGTACTTC	CASRRLTSYEQYF
TRBV11-2	NA	TRBJ1-1	NA	TGTGCCAGCAGCCCGGACTATGGGGGCGGGGGTGAAGCTTTCTTT	CASSPDYGGGGEAFF
TRBV30	NA	TRBJ2-7	NA	TGTGCCTGGTCATTAGCCGGCGCCGAGCAGTACTTC	CAWSLAGAEQYF
TRBV5-1	NA	TRBJ2-7	NA	TGCGCCAGCAGCTTGGTAACGGGTAATCCATACGAGCAGTACTTC	CASSLVTGNPYEQYF
TRBV19	NA	TRBJ2-3	NA	TGTGCCAGTAGTATTCGAGGGGCAGATACGCAGTATTTT	CASSIRGADTQYF
TRBV25-1	NA	TRBJ1-2	TRBD1	TGTGCCAGCAGTGTGGGACAGGGGGATTATGGCTACACCTTC	CASSVGQGDYGYTF
TRBV29-1	medium-sized	TRBJ2-2	NA	TGCAGCGCCCAACAGGGTGGGAACACCGGGGAGCTGTTTTTT	CSAQQGGNTGELFF
TRBV11-2	NA	TRBJ1-2	NA	TGTGCCAGCAGCTTAGAGCCCTCCCCAGGGGTTGGTGGCTACACCTTC	CASSLEPSPGVGGYTF
TRBV5-1	NA	TRBJ2-1	TRBD2	TGCGCCAGCAGTAGGGGGACTAGCGGGGGTCGAAATGAGCAGTTCTTC	CASSRGTSGGRNEQFF
TRBV27	NA	TRBJ2-7	TRBD2	TGTGCCAGCAGTATACAAGCGGGAGTCACACTCGAGCAGTACTTC	CASSIQAGVTLEQYF
TRBV18	NA	TRBJ1-1	NA	TGTGCCAGCTCACCACCGGTAGGGGAGGACACTGAAGCTTTCTTT	CASSPPVGEDTEAFF
TRBV5-4	NA	TRBJ2-7	TRBD2	TGTGCCAGCAGATCCGGACTAGCGGGAGGTTACGAGCAGTACTTC	CASRSGLAGGYEQYF
TRBV29-1	NA	TRBJ2-3	NA	TGCAGCTCTGAGCAGGGTGAGGTAGGGGATACGCAGTATTTT	CSSEQGEVGDTQYF
TRBV19	NA	TRBJ2-7	NA	TGTGCCAGTAGCCCTCAACAGGGTTCGGGGGAGCAGTACTTC	CASSPQQGSGEQYF
TRBV5-4	NA	TRBJ2-5	NA	TGTGCCAGCAGCTTGGGGTCCGGGGAGACCCAGTACTTC	CASSLGSGETQYF
TRBV10-2	NA	TRBJ1-1	NA	TGCGCCAGCGCAGGACACGGACCCGAAGCTTTCTTT	CASAGHGPEAFF
TRBV11-3	NA	TRBJ2-3	TRBD2	TGTGCCAGCAGCTTAGGGACTAGCGGGAGGGCCGATACGCAGTATTTT	CASSLGTSGRADTQYF
TRBV29-1	NA	TRBJ2-1	NA	TGCAGCGTGAATGGAAACAATGAGCAGTTCTTC	CSVNGNNEQFF
TRBV27	NA	TRBJ2-7	TRBD2	TGTGCCAGCAGTTTATCAGGGCTAGCGGGAGCAGGCGAGCAGTACTTC	CASSLSGLAGAGEQYF
TRBV18	NA	TRBJ2-2	NA	TGTGCCAGCTCACCCGAAACGGGCGGGGAGCTGTTTTTT	CASSPETGGELFF
TRBV6-1	NA	TRBJ2-6	NA	TGTGCCAGCAGTGATTCGCAGGTCTTGTGGGGGGCCAACGTCCTGACTTTC	CASSDSQVLWGANVLTF
TRBV5-1	NA	TRBJ2-5	NA	TGCGCCAGCAGCTTGCCCGGGTCCCAAGAGACCCAGTACTTC	CASSLPGSQETQYF
TRBV29-1	NA	TRBJ2-7	NA	TGCAGCGTTGGGCAGGGAGGTTTGAGGGAGCAGTACTTC	CSVGQGGLREQYF
TRBV4-1	NA	TRBJ2-3	TRBD2	TGCGCCAGCAGCCAACGGTTTGGCGGGAGGTCTAGCACAGATACGCAGTATTTT	CASSQRFGGRSSTDTQYF
TRBV6-1	few	TRBJ1-5	NA	TGTGCCAGCAGTGCAGTAGGGGTGATCGGACAGCCCCAGCATTTT	CASSAVGVIGQPQHF
TRBV7-9	NA	TRBJ2-2	NA	TGTGCCAGCAGCTTACTATACCGGGACATCAACACCGGGGAGCTGTTTTTT	CASSLLYRDINTGELFF
TRBV6-1	NA	TRBJ1-4	NA	TGTGCCCTCTTGGGTTTTAATGAAAAACTGTTTTTT	CALLGFNEKLFF
TRBV7-2	NA	TRBJ1-2	TRBD1	TGTGCCAGCAGCCCTCAGGGGGCGCAGAGCTACACCTTC	CASSPQGAQSYTF